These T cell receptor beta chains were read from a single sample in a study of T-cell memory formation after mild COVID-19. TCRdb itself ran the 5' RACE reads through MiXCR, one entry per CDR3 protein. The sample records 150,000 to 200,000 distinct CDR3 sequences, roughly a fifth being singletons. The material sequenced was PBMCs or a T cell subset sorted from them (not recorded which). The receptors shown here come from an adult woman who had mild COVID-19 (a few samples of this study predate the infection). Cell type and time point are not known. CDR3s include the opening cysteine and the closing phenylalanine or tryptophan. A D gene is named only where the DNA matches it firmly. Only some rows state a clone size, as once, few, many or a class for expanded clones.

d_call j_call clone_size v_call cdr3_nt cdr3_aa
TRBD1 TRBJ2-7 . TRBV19 TGTGCCAGTAGTATAGTCCGGACAGGGTACGACGAGCAGTACTTC CASSIVRTGYDEQYF
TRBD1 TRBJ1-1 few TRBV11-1 TGTGCCAGCAGCTTACTTGGGGACAGGTGGACTGAAGCTTTCTTT CASSLLGDRWTEAFF
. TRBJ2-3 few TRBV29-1 TGCAGCGTTGGTCCTACAGATACGCAGTATTTT CSVGPTDTQYF
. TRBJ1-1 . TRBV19 TGTGCCAGTAGTATAGATAGCCCGGGTGTGAACACTGAAGCTTTCTTT CASSIDSPGVNTEAFF
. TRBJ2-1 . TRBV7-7 TGTGCCAGCAGCTTCGGGTCTGACAATGAGCAGTTCTTC CASSFGSDNEQFF
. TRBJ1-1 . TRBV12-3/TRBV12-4 TGTGCCAGCAGGACCAGACAAGGGCAGAACACTGAAGCTTTCTTT CASRTRQGQNTEAFF
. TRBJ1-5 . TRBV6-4 TGTGCCAGCAGTGTCGGGCAGAATCAGCCCCAGCATTTT CASSVGQNQPQHF
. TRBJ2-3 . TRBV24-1 TGTGCCACCAGTGATTTGCGATACCGAGATCAAGGGGGCACAGATACGCAGTATTTT CATSDLRYRDQGGTDTQYF
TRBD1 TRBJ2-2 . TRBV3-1 TGTGCCAGCAGCACTACAGGGGCCCCCCGACACGCCGGGGAGCTGTTTTTT CASSTTGAPRHAGELFF
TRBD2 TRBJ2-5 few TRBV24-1 TGTGCCACCTCTAGCGGGAGGGCCCGGAAGACCCAGTACTTC CATSSGRARKTQYF
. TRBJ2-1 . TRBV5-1 TGCGCCAGCAGCTTGGAGGTGGAGCTGTCCTACAATGAGCAGTTCTTC CASSLEVELSYNEQFF
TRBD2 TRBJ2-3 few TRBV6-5 TGTGCCAGCAGTTACAGCGGGACTAGCACAGATACGCAGTATTTT CASSYSGTSTDTQYF
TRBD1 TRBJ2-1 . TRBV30 TGTGCCTGGATCCGGGACAGCTCCTACAATGAGCAGTTCTTC CAWIRDSSYNEQFF
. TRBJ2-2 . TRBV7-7 TGTGCCAGCAGCTTAGTTCTAGCCCTAGGCACCGGGGAGCTGTTTTTT CASSLVLALGTGELFF
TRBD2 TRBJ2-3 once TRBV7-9 TGTGCCAGCAGCTCTCAGCGGGGGGGTGTGGTGGATACGCAGTATTTT CASSSQRGGVVDTQYF
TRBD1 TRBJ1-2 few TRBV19 TGTGCCAGTAGCTGGGACAGGGCTGCGTATGGCTACACCTTC CASSWDRAAYGYTF
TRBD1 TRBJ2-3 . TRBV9 TGTGCCAGCAGCGGCCGGGACAGACCCACAGATACGCAGTATTTT CASSGRDRPTDTQYF
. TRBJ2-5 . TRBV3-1 TGTGCCAGCAGCCAGGCGGAGACCCAGTACTTC CASSQAETQYF
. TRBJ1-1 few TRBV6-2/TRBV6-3 TGTGCCAGCAGTTACCCTGGGGCCTCTCCGGCTTTCTTT CASSYPGASPAFF
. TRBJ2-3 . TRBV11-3 TGTGCCAGCAGCACCTACCGGGACGACGGAGATACGCAGTATTTT CASSTYRDDGDTQYF
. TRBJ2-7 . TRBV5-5 TGTGCCAGCAGCTTCGAGGGGAATTACGAGCAGTACTTC CASSFEGNYEQYF
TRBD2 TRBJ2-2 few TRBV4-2 TGTGCCAGCAGCAGACTAGCGACCGGGACCGGGGAGCTGTTTTTT CASSRLATGTGELFF
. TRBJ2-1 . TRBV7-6 TGTGCCAGCAGCTTTCCGTCCGAGGGCATCAGTGAGCAGTTCTTC CASSFPSEGISEQFF